The 17 T cell receptor beta chains reported below all come from one sample, sequenced in a study of T-cell memory formation after mild COVID-19. TCRdb reanalysed the 5' RACE reads using MiXCR and keeps one entry per CDR3 protein. Here the sample spans some 180,000 distinct CDR3 sequences, about 18% being singletons. The specimen was PBMCs or a T cell subset sorted from them (not recorded which). All receptors come from a young man who had mild COVID-19 (a few samples of this study predate the infection). Cell type and time point are not known.

The V call is TRBV14, the J call TRBJ2-1, with TRBD1 matching over 8 bases. From germline, CDR1 is SGHDN and CDR2 FVKESK. J gave up 5 bases and V 1 base, and 4 bases lay outside the gene matches. The CDR3 has 15 amino acids. The CDR3 spells CASSQVGTGDNEQFF. The CDR3 coding sequence is TGTGCCAGCAGCCAAGTCGGGACAGGTGACAATGAGCAGTTCTTC.

The CDR3, as DNA: TGTGCCAGCAGTCTCACTCCCGGGACAGGGAATACTGAAGCTTTCTTT. The encoded protein is CASSLTPGTGNTEAFF. The genes are TRBV6-6 and TRBJ1-1; TRBD1 agrees at 9 bases. V dropped 5 bases and J dropped 5; count of bases not matched to a gene: 12. The CDR3 is 16 amino acids. Germline V gives CDR1 MNHNY, CDR2 SVGAGI (reference sequence).

The chain recombines TRBV7-9 with TRBJ2-2; no clear D gene. Trimming removed 1 base at V and 6 bases at J, with 12 bases between. Germline V CDR1 and CDR2: SEHNR, FQNEAQ (reference sequence). CDR3 length equals 15 residues. The CDR3 loop reads CASSLEVIRSGELFF. The CDR3 DNA reads TGTGCCAGCAGCTTAGAGGTCATTCGGTCCGGGGAGCTGTTTTTT.

This clonotype was picked up a small number of times. V is TRBV4-1 and J is TRBJ1-2; the match to TRBD1 covers 8 bases. The germline gives CDR1 MGHRA, CDR2 YSYEKL. CDR3 length: 16 amino acids. V gave up 0 bases and J gave up 4 bases; unmatched junction bases: 7. CDR3 sequence: CASSQEGAGGSYGYTF. CDR3 coding DNA: TGCGCCAGCAGCCAAGAAGGGGCAGGGGGCAGCTATGGCTACACCTTC.

V is TRBV15 and J is TRBJ1-6; D remains unclear. The CDR3 totals 14 residues. The germline V gene has CDR1 LNHNV and CDR2 YYDKDF (reference sequence). V lost 5 bases to trimming and J lost 1 base, with 6 bases between them. The CDR3 here is CATSRASYNSPLHF. In DNA form, the CDR3 reads TGTGCCACCAGCCGGGCTTCCTATAATTCACCCCTCCACTTT.

The chain has TRBV6-5 and TRBJ2-5; no clear D. V was clipped by 5 bases and J by 5 bases, with 15 bases between them. There are 14 residues in the CDR3. Germline CDR1 reads MNHEY; CDR2 reads SVGAGI. The DNA for the CDR3 is TGTGCCAGCAGTCTCCCGTACAGCCGGGAGACCCAGTACTTC. It translates to CASSLPYSRETQYF.

The chain combines TRBV18 with TRBJ2-6; 12 bases are a match to TRBD1. The CDR3 is made up of 17 amino acids. The trim removed 4 bases at V and 4 bases at J, leaving 5 bases unmatched. The germline V gene has CDR1 KGHSH and CDR2 LQKENI. CDR3 amino acids: CASSRGTGGEGANVLTF. DNA for the CDR3: TGTGCCAGCTCACGCGGGACAGGGGGCGAGGGGGCCAACGTCCTGACTTTC.

The chain joins TRBV4-3 to TRBJ1-5; weak D call: TRBD1 (5 bases). V lost 0 bases, J lost 6 bases, and 12 bases lay in between. There are 15 residues in the CDR3. Looked up from germline, CDR1 is LGHNA and CDR2 is YSLEER. Here the CDR3 DNA reads TGCGCCAGCAGCCAAGATATCCAGGGAAGTCAGCCCCAGCATTTT. Its translation is CASSQDIQGSQPQHF.

This clonotype was detected only a few times. The V gene is TRBV6-5, the J gene TRBJ1-5; 7 bases align to TRBD1. Unmatched junction bases numbered 7, after V lost 6 bases and J lost 2 bases. CDR3 length equals 15 residues. The germline V gene has CDR1 MNHEY and CDR2 SVGAGI. In nucleotides, the CDR3 is TGTGCCAGCAGAATGGACAGGCACGGCAATCAGCCCCAGCATTTT. This gives the protein CASRMDRHGNQPQHF.

V gene TRBV27 combines with J gene TRBJ1-1; the D is unclear. This CDR3 comprises 15 residues. The V and J ends lost 9 bases and 4 bases respectively, with 21 bases between them. In germline, CDR1 is MNHEY, CDR2 SMNVEV (reference sequence). CDR3 protein: CASVPGPQKGTEAFF. In DNA, the CDR3 is TGTGCCAGTGTACCCGGGCCCCAGAAGGGCACTGAAGCTTTCTTT.

V gene TRBV2 combines with J gene TRBJ1-2; D is undetermined. This CDR3 spans 15 amino acids. Per germline, CDR1 SNHLY and CDR2 FYNNEI. Trimming took 0 bases from V and 8 from J, leaving 16 bases between them. CDR3 DNA: TGTGCCAGCAGTGAAGCGCAGGCGAGTTACCTAGGCTACACCTTC. This gives the protein CASSEAQASYLGYTF.

This clonotype was counted a few times. This sequence joins TRBV5-1 and TRBJ1-2; D unclear. Germline assignment: CDR1 SGHRS and CDR2 YFSETQ. Trimming removed 0 bases at V and 7 bases at J, with 10 bases between. This CDR3 region has 13 residues. This CDR3 reads CASSLDPGRGYTF. The CDR3 DNA reads TGCGCCAGCAGCTTGGACCCGGGTCGTGGCTACACCTTC. Combining the CDR3 with reference TRBV5-1 and TRBJ1-2 gives the whole variable domain KAGVTQTPRYLIKTRGQQVTLSCSPISGHRSVSWYQQTPGQGLQFLFEYFSETQRNKGNFPGRFSGRQFSNSRSEMNVSTLELGDSALYLCASSLDPGRGYTFGSGTRLTVV.

V gene TRBV7-8 combines with J gene TRBJ1-5; D gene ambiguous. The CDR3 is 14 residues long. V dropped 0 bases and J dropped 4 bases, with 7 bases sitting between them. Per germline, CDR1 SGHVS and CDR2 FQNEAQ. For the CDR3, the DNA is TGTGCCAGCAGCTTAGCCCGGGAGAATCAGCCCCAGCATTTT. Amino acid sequence: CASSLARENQPQHF.

This chain connects TRBV12-3 or TRBV12-4 to TRBJ2-2; TRBD2 aligns across 7 bases. The CDR3 spans 14 residues. The trim removed 5 bases at V and 7 bases at J, leaving 7 bases unmatched. Written as DNA, the CDR3 is TGTGCCAGCAGTCAGGACTCGGGGGGCGGGGAGCTGTTTTTT. It is translated as CASSQDSGGGELFF.

This clonotype was found a few times. The V gene is TRBV7-2, the J gene TRBJ1-2, with D maybe TRBD1 (5 bases). The CDR3 length is 13 residues. Germline V lookup: CDR1 SGHTA, CDR2 FQGNSA. Trimming took 3 bases from V and 1 from J, leaving 6 bases between them. For the CDR3, the DNA is TGTGCCAGCAGCTTCGGACATAACTATGGCTACACCTTC. It yields the protein CASSFGHNYGYTF.

This clonotype was counted only a few times. V is TRBV5-1 and J is TRBJ2-5, with 7 bases identical to TRBD1. The J segment lost 1 base and the V segment lost 4 bases, leaving 7 bases of the junction unmatched. CDR3 length equals 15 residues. The germline CDR1 and CDR2 sequences are SGHRS and YFSETQ. CDR3 in amino acids: CASSRLTGTQETQYF. The CDR3 DNA follows: TGCGCCAGCAGCAGATTGACAGGGACCCAAGAGACCCAGTACTTC.

This clonotype was picked up a small number of times. The gene calls are TRBV7-3 and TRBJ1-4; D unclear. The CDR3 is 13 amino acids. V was clipped by 5 bases and J by 7 bases, with 11 bases between them. Germline CDR1 is SGHTA and CDR2 is FQGTGA. The CDR3 bases are TGTGCCAGCAGCCCCCGGCGGGGTGAAAAACTGTTTTTT. This gives the protein CASSPRRGEKLFF.